The entry that follows covers one TCR beta chain sequence. V lost 2 bases and J lost 3, with 14 bases in between. CDR3 length equals 15 residues. Germline CDR1 is GTSNPN and CDR2 is SVGIG (reference sequence). These data belong to a study of blood T cell repertoires in COVID-19. Only in-frame clones appear in the TCRdb table, and some are missing; sequencing was by immunoSEQ multiplex PCR. Of 200,000 or so clones detected, about four fifths appear once; the ten largest clones hold 12%. Sequencing used peripheral blood. V is TRBV30 and J is TRBJ1-3; a possible D gene is TRBD1 (6 bases). The clonotype comes from a woman aged 80 or older with COVID-19, enrolled during active disease. The CDR3 nucleotides read TGTGCCTGGAGTTTAGACAGGAACTTTGGAAACACCATATATTTT. Translation gives CAWSLDRNFGNTIYF.